This record covers a single TCR beta chain. The data originate from a study of T-cell memory formation after mild COVID-19. Across the whole study: Largely donor-specific TCR clusters were found.

cDNA libraries for TCR alpha and TCR beta, carrying sample barcodes and UMIs, came from 5'RACE with constant-segment primers. Each CDR3 protein is one row after TCRdb ran MiXCR on the 5' RACE reads. The sample lists hundreds of thousands of distinct CDR3 sequences, 15% to 20% occurring once. The CDR3 is 14 residues long. J was trimmed by 7 bases and V by 6 bases; bases with no gene match: 7. Germline CDR1 MGHDK, CDR2 SYGVNS. The chain uses TRBV25-1 and TRBJ2-2; 8 nucleotides align to TRBD1. The sequenced material came from PBMCs or a T cell subset sorted from them (not recorded which). The clonotype originates from a man aged 18-30 years who had mild COVID-19 (a few samples of this study predate the infection). Cell type and time point are not known. CDR3: CASRAGQGIGELFF. CDR3 bases: TGTGCCAGCAGGGCTGGACAGGGAATCGGGGAGCTGTTTTTT.